The present entry profiles one T cell receptor (beta chain) with its context. No antigen is known for it. Base-call qualities are not available, and no considerably larger clone is one nucleotide away. This record belongs to a study of cytomegalovirus exposure and HLA in healthy donors listed by TCRdb under 2017. Looking at the study overall: An earlier analysis of a few hundred of the donors reported 276 Gb of sequence data and 117 million unique TCR beta sequences obtained from about 180 million T cells. The study was designed to test whether signatures of past pathogen exposure could be identified by cataloging public T cell receptors. The T cell repertoires of roughly 660 subjects were profiled by immunosequencing and related to cytomegalovirus serostatus. In a later analysis, previously published TCR beta repertoires from 550 to 750 donors were re-analyzed and high-resolution HLA genotyping was added so that TCR occurrence patterns could be studied. In the later analysis, no new phenotypic data were used to find candidate immune exposures; instead, reliance was placed on TCR beta sequences and their occurrence across donors. Donor age, sex, ethnicity and CMV serostatus were compiled together with the repertoire data. A separate validation cohort of approximately 120 different subjects was used in addition to the approximately 610-subject first cohort. The genetic ancestry cluster associated with self-reported Caucasian donors included about 84% of the 350 to 500 genotyped donors. To predict cytomegalovirus infection status, the study brought together high-throughput TCR immunosequencing, statistical association of individual TCRs with disease status, and machine learning. An early release covering over 500 HLA-typed donors comprised about 300 gigabases of sequencing data and 65 million to 100 million unique TCR sequences. The number of donors typed differed by locus, with roughly 629-640 for A, B, C, DRB1 and DQB1, around 500 for DQA1, about 610 for DPA1, and 472 for DPB1. In a later genetic analysis, genome-wide SNP genotypes for about 55% of the roughly 700 donors were used, and that subset was treated as a discovery cohort. All discovery cohort repertoires had been generated on a single sequencing platform. Among some 400 genotyped donors of the cohort, an average of approximately 240,000 unique TCR beta nucleotide sequences was sequenced per donor, of which about 18% were non-productive. Both class I and class II loci were covered by HLA typing, at four-digit resolution. An earlier analysis of approximately 500 of the donors applied high-throughput TCR beta sequencing to assess whether each TCR beta V gene segment acted as functional or pseudogenic. Because of strong linkage in the cohort, 4 to 6 DR-DQ haplotypes were treated as single units for association and clustering.

Including cysteine and phenylalanine, the CDR3 has 15 amino acids. Of all the DNA, just the CDR3 is kept, 45 bases in frame from base 1. The V and J ends are trimmed by 1 base and 5 bases, leaving 15 bases between them. CDR1 and CDR2 were assigned from the germline V gene (reference sequence) as MNHNY and SVGAGI. On the study overall, not on this receptor specifically: The sequencing pipeline was judged likely to have produced a cluster of highly shared sequence variants as a technical artifact. Because some donors lacked HLA typing at each locus, the association tests relied only on the typed subset. Roughly uniform sequencing depth across donors was assumed in presence/absence analyses, although this assumption may not hold. A later genetic analysis associated a missense DCLRE1C variant with V-gene and J-gene trimming of TCR beta chains, and an independent cohort replicated the association. In a later analysis, 16,951 TCR beta sequences were associated with specific HLA alleles at a false discovery rate of 0.05. A later genetic analysis reported fewer N-insertions in productive TCRs among donors in an Asian-associated ancestry cluster than the roughly 690-donor mean. A few of the identified cytomegalovirus-associated TCR beta chains were confirmed in vitro to be specific for cytomegalovirus antigens. Because counts were too low, roughly 16 rarely observed V segments, including chromosome 9 orphons, were excluded from the earlier analysis of several hundred of the donors. Compared with equally common non-associated chains, HLA-associated TCR beta chains in a later analysis were more clonally expanded and had lower generation probabilities. In a later analysis, most CMV-associated TCR beta chains were found to appear HLA-restricted, with HLA associations seemingly driven largely by CMV exposure. A further reported finding was that TCR beta sequences accurately predicted the HLA-A and HLA-B alleles for most subjects in the first cohort. In the study, 164 TCR beta chains were listed as associated with cytomegalovirus. Most TCR sequences were observed very rarely across donors, whereas some public TCRs were present in many individuals. Correlated functional status among segregating V segments might reflect linkage disequilibrium, but an unknown experimental factor could not be ruled out. The classifier was reported to diagnose cytomegalovirus status with high specificity and sensitivity in both the original cohort and the validation cohort. The authors suggested that the approach could potentially be extended to other disease states and immunological phenotypes. Because the 87-base-pair reads could not distinguish some IMGT-functional V segments, including TRBV6-2 and TRBV6-3, those segments were excluded. Broadly in line with IMGT annotations, most TCR beta V segments showed up in productive rearrangements about 87% or about 30% of the time in an earlier analysis of about 500 of the donors. In this cohort, only TCR beta chains were sequenced, and detectable features were limited by the absence of alpha or paired-chain data. For the cohort, immune exposure information was limited to CMV serostatus. According to a later analysis, parvovirus B19, influenza, CMV and Epstein-Barr virus appeared linked to several top co-occurrence clusters. In a later analysis, TCR association rates were found to vary across HLA loci, with the most associated TCRs seen for DRB1 alleles and the fewest for HLA-C alleles. Assigning TCR associations to individual alleles was difficult when HLA alleles, especially DR and DQ, strongly co-occurred.

The library was built by means of the immunoSEQ multiplex PCR assay. The multiplex PCR relied on a mix of 60 forward primers for TCR Vbeta segments and 13 reverse primers for TCR Jbeta segments. A multiplex PCR assay on genomic DNA amplified the CDR3 region of rearranged TCR beta genes. The Illumina HiSeq System was used to sequence the amplified TCR beta libraries as 87-base-pair reads. Per the authors' processing: A later analysis counted approximately 74 million unique TCR beta chains across the 550 to 750 repertoires, and approximately 11 million of these chains were shared by at least two donors. To remove PCR and sequencing errors, raw reads were error-corrected and collapsed into unique sequences using a nearest-neighbor algorithm that merged closely related sequences. CDR3 sequences were aligned to IMGT reference sequences to assign V, D and J gene segments. For a sequence to be retained, a match of at least six nucleotides to both a V gene segment and a J gene segment was required. A rearrangement was called productive if the CDR3 had no stop codons and remained in frame with V and J, and every other rearrangement was called non-productive. Following IMGT convention, CDR3 was defined as the stretch from the second conserved V-encoded cysteine up to the conserved J-encoded phenylalanine. Sequences without an unambiguous match to a single V gene segment were excluded from the earlier analysis of a few hundred of the donors. An earlier analysis of 587 of the donors called V segments functional above 56.7% productive rearrangements and segregating when the between-donor standard deviation exceeded 5%. A statistical classification framework was developed to diagnose cytomegalovirus status using the catalog of TCR beta chain sequences. V and J gene assignment, in a later analysis, came from comparing TCR nucleotide sequences with IMGT/GENE-DB human TR gene sequences. A later analysis assigned CDR3 sequences and most-parsimonious VDJ recombination scenarios with the TCRdist pipeline. In a later analysis, each TCR beta chain was defined by its CDR3 amino acid sequence together with its V-gene family, and reads without a unique V-gene family were excluded. As a way to deal with suspected cross-contamination and a sequencing artifact, a later analysis dropped over 550 nucleotide sequences that were highly shared and had low generation probability. In a later analysis, a clonal expansion index for each public chain was calculated from normalized within-repertoire ranks of inferred template counts. Generation probabilities in a later analysis came from a VDJ recombination model fitted to out-of-frame rearrangements, and those results were checked against IGoR. A later analysis scored TCR-TCR, TCR-HLA and TCR-CMV co-occurrence with hypergeometric tests, applying a repertoire-size bias correction to TCR pairs. A later analysis estimated false discovery rates by permuting HLA or CMV assignments 20 times. In a later analysis, co-occurring TCRs were grouped using DBSCAN, and TCRdist sequence similarity was added for clustering within HLA-allele-positive subsets. Co-occurrence clustering excluded repertoires with fewer than 30,000 or more than 120,000 public chains, plus five with anomalous nucleotide sharing. The table was pulled from immuneACCESS by TCRdb, which kept in-frame rearrangements only. Such tables lose some clones; where checked, under half of the loss comes from unresolved V genes, and the rest has no known cause. That table is the source of V, J and clone size, and D and trimming were worked out from the DNA. This sample gives about 150,000 clones in total; around 72% of them show up just once. Approximately 2.1% of the sample rests with the top ten.

The cohort was made up of roughly 670 healthy bone marrow donors. All cohort members were sampled while nominally healthy, although unrecorded immune exposures were likely present. The donor tested CMV seronegative, placing the donor among the roughly 350 seronegative members of the cohort. Every donor gave a peripheral blood sample, and the peripheral blood mononuclear cells from that sample were used for TCR beta sequencing. Genomic DNA extraction from the blood cell samples was performed with the Qiagen DNeasy Blood Extraction Kit. This receptor was taken from a man aged 35 to 55 in good health and CMV-seronegative. The sequencing sample was made of PBMCs. The V gene is TRBV6-6 and the J gene is TRBJ2-7, with TRBD1 tentatively as D gene (5 bases match). The CDR3: CASSYWRQGGDEQYF. The nucleotides read TGTGCCAGCAGTTACTGGCGGCAGGGCGGTGACGAGCAGTACTTC.